The 30 T cell receptor beta chains below all came from one sample that was sequenced in a study of blood T cell repertoires in COVID-19. Assay used: immunoSEQ multiplex PCR; TCRdb lists only in-frame clones, some missing. The sample yields some 250,000 clones, about 73% seen once. The material sequenced was peripheral blood. The receptor source for this set is a woman older than 75 with acute or convalescent COVID-19.

V is TRBV29-1 and J is TRBJ2-7, with no clear D. Per germline, CDR1 SQVTM and CDR2 ANQGSEA. There are 13 residues in the CDR3. Deletions cut 4 bases from V and 0 bases from J, with 10 bases between. The CDR3 sequence: CSVVLLSSYEQYF. CDR3 DNA: TGCAGCGTTGTTCTTCTTAGCTCCTACGAGCAGTACTTC.

This clone was recorded a few times. The chain combines TRBV5-1 with TRBJ1-3; D remains unclear. The CDR3 is 15 amino acids. The germline CDR1 and CDR2 sequences are SGHRS and YFSETQ. Trimming took 4 bases from V and 0 from J, leaving 11 bases between them. CDR3 loop: CASSRDGSSGNTIYF. DNA of the CDR3: TGCGCCAGCAGCAGAGACGGGAGCTCTGGAAACACCATATATTTT.

V and J are TRBV10-3 and TRBJ1-6, with unresolved D. The germline CDR1 and CDR2 sequences are ENHRY and SYGVKD. Deletions cut 0 bases from V and 11 bases from J, with 8 bases between. This CDR3 has 13 amino acids. CDR3 residues: CAISESDRAPLHF. CDR3 bases: TGTGCCATCAGTGAGTCGGATCGGGCACCCCTCCACTTT.

The chain has TRBV5-1 and TRBJ2-7, with D perhaps matching TRBD1 (5 bases). The V end was cut by 4 bases, the J end by 1 base, with 15 bases between. CDR1 is SGHRS and CDR2 is YFSETQ in the germline V gene. The CDR3 is 15 amino acids. The CDR3 sequence is CASSLTRQPSYEQYF. The CDR3, as DNA: TGCGCCAGCAGCCTCACAAGACAGCCTTCCTACGAGCAGTACTTC. Drawing the rest from reference TRBV5-1 and TRBJ2-7, the complete variable domain is KAGVTQTPRYLIKTRGQQVTLSCSPISGHRSVSWYQQTPGQGLQFLFEYFSETQRNKGNFPGRFSGRQFSNSRSEMNVSTLELGDSALYLCASSLTRQPSYEQYFGPGTRLTVT.

V is TRBV9 and J is TRBJ1-3, with D possibly being TRBD1 (5 bases). Deletions cut 0 bases from V and 2 bases from J, with 6 bases between. Germline CDR1 is SGDLS and CDR2 is YYNGEE. The CDR3 spans 14 residues. This CDR3 reads CASSVEGAGNTIYF. The CDR3 DNA sequence: TGTGCCAGCAGCGTAGAAGGGGCTGGAAACACCATATATTTT.

The chain is built from TRBV10-3 and TRBJ2-5; 7 nucleotides agree with TRBD1. Germline V gives CDR1 ENHRY, CDR2 SYGVKD. J gave up 2 bases and V 0 bases, and 6 bases lay outside the gene matches. The CDR3 is 16 amino acids. CDR3 loop: CAISESMGQLQETQYF. CDR3 DNA sequence: TGTGCCATCAGTGAGTCCATGGGACAGCTACAAGAGACCCAGTACTTC.

The V gene is TRBV19, the J gene TRBJ2-3; D perhaps matches TRBD2 (6 bases). Germline loops: CDR1 LNHDA, CDR2 SQIVND (reference sequence). Between the trimmed V and J ends, which lost 3 bases and 3 bases, there was a span of 13 bases. This CDR3 comprises 15 residues. The CDR3 spells CASSITGVSTDTQYF. The CDR3 DNA is TGTGCCAGTAGTATCACGGGAGTTAGTACAGATACGCAGTATTTT.

The rearrangement links TRBV6-5 to TRBJ1-2; 8 positions agree with TRBD1. The germline gives CDR1 MNHEY, CDR2 SVGAGI. This CDR3 has 15 amino acids. Germline trimming cut 2 bases from V and 8 bases from J; bases unmatched to any gene: 10. The CDR3 nucleotides are TGTGCCAGCAGTTACCACGGACAGGGCCTAAAGGGCTACACCTTC. Amino acid sequence: CASSYHGQGLKGYTF.

This clone was seen a few times. The genes are TRBV24-1 and TRBJ2-1, with 9 bases aligning to TRBD1. The CDR3 is 16 amino acids. V was pared by 3 bases and J by 5 bases, with 7 bases of the junction left unmatched. Germline loops: CDR1 KGHDR, CDR2 SFDVKD. CDR3 protein: CATSDPRQGGNNEQFF. CDR3 bases: TGTGCCACCAGTGATCCTAGACAGGGGGGGAACAATGAGCAGTTCTTC.

This rearrangement joins TRBV7-9 to TRBJ2-1; the D is unclear. This CDR3 spans 12 amino acids. Germline lookup yields CDR1 SEHNR and CDR2 FQNEAQ (reference sequence). V was shortened by 2 bases and J by 6 bases, with 5 bases between the two germline ends. CDR3 in DNA: TGTGCCAGCAGCTTAAGCCCCAATGAGCAGTTCTTC. It translates to CASSLSPNEQFF.

The chain employs TRBV7-9 and TRBJ2-5; 7 nucleotides agree with TRBD2. This CDR3 contains 15 residues. The germline V gene encodes CDR1 SEHNR and CDR2 FQNEAQ (reference sequence). V lost 3 bases and J lost 4; bases outside the gene matches: 8. CDR3 DNA sequence: TGTGCCAGCAGCTTTACGGGAGGCAGGGTAGAGACCCAGTACTTC. Translated: CASSFTGGRVETQYF.

The chain has TRBV18 and TRBJ2-3, with TRBD2 matching 7 bases. The CDR3 contains 17 residues. J gave up 0 bases and V 1 base, and 7 bases lay outside the gene matches. Germline values: CDR1 KGHSH, CDR2 LQKENI. The CDR3 sequence is CASSPLGGGDSTDTQYF. The CDR3 nucleotides are TGTGCCAGCTCACCACTGGGCGGGGGAGATAGCACAGATACGCAGTATTTT.

The chain joins TRBV28 to TRBJ2-2, with 9 bases that match TRBD2. The CDR3 spans 15 residues. Per germline, CDR1 MDHEN and CDR2 SYDVKM. Trimming removed 6 bases from V and 7 bases from J; junction bases left unmatched: 9. The CDR3 bases are TGTGCCAGCAGATATAGCGGGAGTCGGAACGGGGAGCTGTTTTTT. Translation: CASRYSGSRNGELFF.

This clone was picked up a small number of times. The chain carries TRBV11-2 and TRBJ2-7, with 10 positions matching TRBD2. CDR1 and CDR2 (germline): SGHAT, FQNNGV. The V gene end was trimmed by 9 bases and the J gene end by 2 bases; junction bases not matched to a gene: 4. The CDR3 sequence is 13 residues long. This CDR3 reads CASGLAGAYEQYF. DNA for the CDR3: TGTGCCAGTGGGCTAGCGGGGGCCTACGAGCAGTACTTC.

The genes are TRBV5-1 and TRBJ2-3; D gene uncertain. The CDR3 sequence is 16 residues long. Trimming shortened V by 0 bases and J by 0 bases, and 11 bases separated the two germline ends. CDR1 is SGHRS and CDR2 is YFSETQ in the germline V gene. CDR3 amino acids: CASSLARAPSTDTQYF. CDR3 sequence (DNA): TGCGCCAGCAGCTTGGCACGAGCGCCCAGCACAGATACGCAGTATTTT.

In nucleotides, the CDR3 is TGTGCCACCAGCGGGTCAGGGGACCCTCTCTATGGCTACACCTTC. Amino acid sequence: CATSGSGDPLYGYTF. The rearrangement links TRBV15 to TRBJ1-2; maybe TRBD1 (6 bases). The CDR3 is 15 amino acids. Deletions cut 5 bases from V and 4 bases from J, with 17 bases between. From germline, CDR1 is LNHNV and CDR2 YYDKDF (reference sequence).

In regard to this clone: A read error is likely, as this CDR3 ends without the conserved phenylalanine or tryptophan. Because the CDR3's place on the DNA is in doubt, the DNA is left out and the CDR3 is given as listed by TCRdb. The chain combines TRBV6-5 with TRBJ2-7; TRBD2 reflects the table's D call only, with no check against the DNA. The CDR3 spans 14 amino acids, including both terminal residues. Germline CDR1 and CDR2: MNHEY and SVGAGI. The CDR3: CASRPGLAGGTTFL.

This clone came up once. This sequence joins TRBV3-1 (or the pseudogene TRBV3-2) and TRBJ2-7; 9 nucleotides match TRBD2. Losses at the gene ends were 2 bases for V and 4 bases for J; bases not matched to a gene: 15. The germline CDR1 and CDR2 sequences are LGHDT and YNNKEL (reference sequence). There are 18 residues in the CDR3. The CDR3 region is CASSQRGSGSSSGYEQYF. The CDR3, as DNA: TGTGCCAGCAGCCAAAGGGGTAGCGGGAGTTCAAGCGGTTACGAGCAGTACTTC.

The rearrangement uses TRBV18 and TRBJ2-1, with 8 bases aligning to TRBD2. The CDR3 sequence is 17 residues long. CDR1 is KGHSH, CDR2 LQKENI, per germline. V gave up 0 bases and J gave up 7 bases; unmatched junction bases: 11. The CDR3 protein is CASSPPKTPAGGNEQFF. The CDR3 coding sequence is TGTGCCAGCTCACCACCGAAGACCCCTGCGGGAGGAAATGAGCAGTTCTTC. Combining the CDR3 with reference TRBV18 and TRBJ2-1 gives the whole variable domain NAGVMQNPRHLVRRRGQEARLRCSPMKGHSHVYWYRQLPEEGLKFMVYLQKENIIDESGMPKERFSAEFPKEGPSILRIQQVVRGDSAAYFCASSPPKTPAGGNEQFFGPGTRLTVL.

The chain links TRBV5-1 to TRBJ2-7, with a weak D call TRBD1 (5 bases). V was trimmed by 4 bases and J by 3 bases, leaving 11 bases between them. The length of the CDR3 is 13 residues. Germline-derived CDR1 and CDR2 are SGHRS and YFSETQ. CDR3 nucleotides: TGCGCCAGCAGCGTATCAGGGATCTACGAGCAGTACTTC. Amino acids: CASSVSGIYEQYF.

V and J are TRBV6-5 and TRBJ2-5, with 9 bases identical to TRBD2. V lost 5 bases and J lost 2; bases outside the gene matches: 6. CDR3 length: 15 amino acids. Germline loops: CDR1 MNHEY, CDR2 SVGAGI. CDR3 coding DNA: TGTGCCAGCAGTCTAGCGGGGTTGGGGCAAGAGACCCAGTACTTC. It encodes CASSLAGLGQETQYF.

This chain links TRBV11-2 with TRBJ2-4, with TRBD2 matching 7 bases. The ends lost 3 bases at V and 0 bases at J; junction bases unmatched: 2. Per germline, CDR1 SGHAT and CDR2 FQNNGV. CDR3 length: 15 residues. DNA for the CDR3: TGTGCCAGCAGCTTCGGGGGGATAGCCAAAAACATTCAGTACTTC. It codes for CASSFGGIAKNIQYF.

The chain has TRBV11-3 and TRBJ1-1; D unresolved. The CDR3 consists of 13 residues. Germline-derived CDR1 and CDR2 are SGHNT and YENEEA. Trimming left V 6 bases short and J 3 bases short, with 11 bases between. The CDR3 nucleotides are TGTGCCAGCAGTGCAACAGCCGACACTGAAGCTTTCTTT. It is translated as CASSATADTEAFF. The whole variable domain, filled in from reference TRBV11-3 and TRBJ1-1, reads EAGVVQSPRYKIIEKKQPVAFWCNPISGHNTLYWYLQNLGQGPELLIRYENEEAVDDSQLPKDRFSAERLKGVDSTLKIQPAELGDSAVYLCASSATADTEAFFGQGTRLTVV.

J is TRBJ2-7 and V is TRBV11-3; tentatively, D is TRBD2 (5 bases). Germline V CDR1 and CDR2: SGHNT, YENEEA. The length of the CDR3 is 13 residues. V was clipped by 5 bases and J by 6 bases, with 14 bases between them. CDR3 residues: CASSPTGSGEQYF. In DNA form, the CDR3 reads TGTGCCAGCAGCCCAACGGGGAGTGGCGAGCAGTACTTC.

The V and J genes are TRBV5-1 and TRBJ2-2; tentative D call: TRBD1 (5 bases). The length of the CDR3 is 15 residues. The germline gives CDR1 SGHRS, CDR2 YFSETQ. Trimming took 0 bases from V and 6 from J, leaving 12 bases between them. CDR3 in DNA: TGCGCCAGCAGCTTGGCCCCGCAGGGCCCCGGGGAGCTGTTTTTT. Its translation is CASSLAPQGPGELFF. The whole variable domain, filled in from reference TRBV5-1 and TRBJ2-2, reads KAGVTQTPRYLIKTRGQQVTLSCSPISGHRSVSWYQQTPGQGLQFLFEYFSETQRNKGNFPGRFSGRQFSNSRSEMNVSTLELGDSALYLCASSLAPQGPGELFFGEGSRLTVL.

The CDR3 reads CASQVGADTDTQYF. CDR3 coding DNA: TGTGCCAGTCAAGTAGGGGCTGACACAGATACGCAGTATTTT. The V and J genes are TRBV19 and TRBJ2-3; the D gene is possibly TRBD1 (5 bases). Looked up from germline, CDR1 is LNHDA and CDR2 is SQIVND (reference sequence). CDR3 length: 14 amino acids. V was trimmed by 8 bases and J by 2 bases, leaving 14 bases between them.

Worth noting for this clone: This sample also contains other DNA sequences that code for the same CDR3. The chain employs TRBV2 and TRBJ2-4, with 7 bases aligning to TRBD1. Germline CDR1 SNHLY, CDR2 FYNNEI. The V segment lost 5 bases and the J segment 0 bases; nucleotides outside the gene matches: 4. The CDR3 has 15 residues. CDR3: CASSNDRVAKNIQYF. CDR3 in DNA: TGTGCCAGCAGTAACGACAGGGTAGCCAAAAACATTCAGTACTTC. Full variable domain (missing parts from reference TRBV2 and TRBJ2-4): EPEVTQTPSHQVTQMGQEVILRCVPISNHLYFYWYRQILGQKVEFLVSFYNNEISEKSEIFDDQFSVERPDGSNFTLKIRSTKLEDSAMYFCASSNDRVAKNIQYFGAGTRLSVL.

This clone occurred a few times. The chain combines TRBV9 with TRBJ1-3; TRBD1 matches at 7 bases. Germline V gives CDR1 SGDLS, CDR2 YYNGEE. CDR3 size: 16 residues. Trimming removed 3 bases from V and 6 bases from J; junction bases left unmatched: 12. CDR3 sequence: CASSAGVGQGENTIYF. Here the CDR3 DNA reads TGTGCCAGCAGCGCGGGCGTCGGGCAGGGGGAAAACACCATATATTTT. Variable domain in full (rest from reference TRBV9 and TRBJ1-3): DSGVTQTPKHLITATGQRVTLRCSPRSGDLSVYWYQQSLDQGLQFLIQYYNGEERAKGNILERFSAQQFPDLHSELNLSSLELGDSALYFCASSAGVGQGENTIYFGEGSWLTVV.

The V call is TRBV27, the J call TRBJ2-2, with 11 bases aligning to TRBD2. The trim removed 8 bases at V and 6 bases at J, leaving 8 bases unmatched. The CDR3 totals 15 residues. Looked up from germline, CDR1 is MNHEY and CDR2 is SMNVEV (reference sequence). The DNA for the CDR3 is TGTGCCAGCTCTAAGACTAGCGGGAAAGCCGGGGAGCTGTTTTTT. Its protein product is CASSKTSGKAGELFF.

In the case of this clone: Within the sample, other DNA sequences also encode this same CDR3. V usage is TRBV3-1 (or the pseudogene TRBV3-2) and J usage is TRBJ2-5; the match to TRBD2 covers 8 bases. V shed 3 bases and J 4 bases; nucleotides not matched to a gene: 1. Germline V gene data show CDR1 as LGHDT and CDR2 as YNNKEL (reference sequence). The CDR3 has 13 amino acids. In DNA form, the CDR3 reads TGTGCCAGCAGCCAGGCGGGGGGAGAGACCCAGTACTTC. It codes for CASSQAGGETQYF.